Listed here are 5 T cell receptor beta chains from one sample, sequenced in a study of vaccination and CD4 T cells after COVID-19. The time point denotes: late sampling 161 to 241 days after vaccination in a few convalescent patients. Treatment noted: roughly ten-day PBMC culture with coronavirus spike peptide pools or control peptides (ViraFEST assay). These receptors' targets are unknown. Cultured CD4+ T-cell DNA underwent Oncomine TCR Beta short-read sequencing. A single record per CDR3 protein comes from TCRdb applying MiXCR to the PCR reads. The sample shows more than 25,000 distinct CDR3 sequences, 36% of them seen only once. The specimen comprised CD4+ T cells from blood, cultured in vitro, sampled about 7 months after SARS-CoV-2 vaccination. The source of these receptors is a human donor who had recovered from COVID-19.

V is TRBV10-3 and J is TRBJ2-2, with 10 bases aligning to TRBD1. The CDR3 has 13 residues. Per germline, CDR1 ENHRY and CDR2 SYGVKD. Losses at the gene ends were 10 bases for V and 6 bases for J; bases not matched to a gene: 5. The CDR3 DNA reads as TGTGCCAGCCGGGACAGGGGTTCCGGGGAGCTGTTTTTT. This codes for CASRDRGSGELFF.

The CDR3, as DNA: TGCGCCAGCAGCCAAGGGCGGTTGGGGGGCAGCCCCGAGCAGTACTTC. Its translation is CASSQGRLGGSPEQYF. The chain uses TRBV4-1 and TRBJ2-7, with D possibly called TRBD1 or TRBD2 (6 bases each). The germline gives CDR1 MGHRA, CDR2 YSYEKL. Trimming removed 1 base at V and 6 bases at J, with 19 bases between. The CDR3 length is 16 residues.

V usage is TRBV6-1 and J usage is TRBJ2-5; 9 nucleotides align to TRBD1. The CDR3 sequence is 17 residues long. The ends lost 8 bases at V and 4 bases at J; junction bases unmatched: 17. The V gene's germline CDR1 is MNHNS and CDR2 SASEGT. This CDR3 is CASVLQGAPNNPETQYF. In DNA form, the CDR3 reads TGTGCCAGCGTTCTACAGGGGGCGCCGAACAACCCAGAGACCCAGTACTTC.

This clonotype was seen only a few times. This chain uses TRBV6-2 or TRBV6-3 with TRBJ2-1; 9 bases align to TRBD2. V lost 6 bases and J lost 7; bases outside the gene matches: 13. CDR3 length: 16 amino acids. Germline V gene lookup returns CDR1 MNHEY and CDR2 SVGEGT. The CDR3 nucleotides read TGTGCCAGCAGGACAGTAGCGGGAGTTACTGGGAATGAGCAGTTCTTC. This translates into CASRTVAGVTGNEQFF.

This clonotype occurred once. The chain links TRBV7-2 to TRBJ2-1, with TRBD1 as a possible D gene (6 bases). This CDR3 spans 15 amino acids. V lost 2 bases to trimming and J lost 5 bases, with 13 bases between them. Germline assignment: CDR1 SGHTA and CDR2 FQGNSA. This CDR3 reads CASSLRGMGNNEQFF. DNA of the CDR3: TGTGCCAGCAGCTTAAGGGGGATGGGGAACAATGAGCAGTTCTTC.